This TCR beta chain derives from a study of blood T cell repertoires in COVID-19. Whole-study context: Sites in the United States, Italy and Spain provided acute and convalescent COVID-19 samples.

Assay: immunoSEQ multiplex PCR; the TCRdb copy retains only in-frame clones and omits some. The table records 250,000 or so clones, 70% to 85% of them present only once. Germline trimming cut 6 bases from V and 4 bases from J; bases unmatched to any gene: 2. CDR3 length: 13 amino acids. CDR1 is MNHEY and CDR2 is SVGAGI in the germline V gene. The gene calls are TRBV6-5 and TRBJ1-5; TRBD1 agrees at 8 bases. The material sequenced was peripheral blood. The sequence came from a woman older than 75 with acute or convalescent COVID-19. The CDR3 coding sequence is TGTGCCAGCAGGGACAGGGATAATCAGCCCCAGCATTTT. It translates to CASRDRDNQPQHF.